The clone carrying this T cell receptor (beta chain) came up a few times. Its antigen is still unknown. This entry belongs to a study of cytomegalovirus exposure and HLA in healthy donors. Notes on the study in general: Previously analyzed data showed that most TCR beta V segments were productive at a frequency of about 90% or about 30%. HLA allele associations emerged for some 16,000 TCR beta sequences in a later analysis, at 0.05 false discovery rate.

CDR1 SGHRS and CDR2 YFSETQ come from the germline V gene. The V end lost 0 bases, the J end lost 8 bases, and 20 bases lay between the germline ends. The CDR3 has 16 amino acids. This PCR relied on a set of 60 Vbeta primers and 13 Jbeta primers. Measured with immunoSEQ multiplex PCR; TCRdb has only the in-frame clones, and not every one. The repertoire consists of more than 95,000 clones, with 64% occurring once and the leading ten covering more than 2.5%. The chain carries TRBV5-1 and TRBJ1-1; D gene ambiguous. Source material: PBMCs. The sequence was obtained from a man aged 60 to 69 in good health and CMV-seronegative. CDR3 nucleotides: TGCGCCAGCAGCTTGGTCGGAGGTCAGACGTCGTTAGAAGCTTTCTTT. Its protein is CASSLVGGQTSLEAFF.